This is a list of T cell receptor beta chains from one sample in a study of blood T cell repertoires in COVID-19. The protocol was immunoSEQ multiplex PCR, while the TCRdb copy is restricted to in-frame clones and leaves out a portion. The sample has approximately 250,000 clones; approximately 88% are singletons. Sample: PBMCs or T cells enriched from blood (not recorded which). The receptors stem from a woman aged 25 to 45 who had recovered from COVID-19. The CDR3 runs from the conserved cysteine through the conserved F or W. D genes are given only for firm matches. Expanded clones are given a class, and other clones once, few, many or no size at all.

J gene: TRBJ1-1; clone size: once; D gene: .; CDR3 length: 12; V gene: TRBV18; CDR3 protein: CASSPSATEAFF; CDR3 DNA: TGTGCCAGCTCACCGAGTGCGACTGAAGCTTTCTTT
J gene: TRBJ1-1; clone size: .; D gene: .; CDR3 length: 15; V gene: TRBV27; CDR3 protein: CASSLRGGLGFVAFF; CDR3 DNA: TGTGCCAGCAGTTTACGCGGTGGGTTAGGATTCGTTGCTTTCTTT
J gene: TRBJ2-1; clone size: .; D gene: .; CDR3 length: 13; V gene: TRBV11-3; CDR3 protein: CASSLDVDLSQFF; CDR3 DNA: TGTGCCAGCAGCTTAGATGTAGACTTGTCACAGTTCTTC
J gene: TRBJ2-1; clone size: .; D gene: .; CDR3 length: 18; V gene: TRBV3-1/TRBV3-2; CDR3 protein: CASSQHLGAGASYNEQFF; CDR3 DNA: TGTGCCAGCAGCCAACACTTGGGGGCGGGAGCGTCCTACAATGAGCAGTTCTTC
J gene: TRBJ2-2; clone size: .; D gene: .; CDR3 length: 17; V gene: TRBV7-9; CDR3 protein: CASSPARGAVNTGELFF; CDR3 DNA: TGTGCCAGCAGCCCCGCTCGGGGGGCCGTGAACACCGGGGAGCTGTTTTTT
J gene: TRBJ1-3; clone size: .; D gene: .; CDR3 length: 18; V gene: TRBV9; CDR3 protein: CASSVVDSPGYSGNTIYF; CDR3 DNA: TGTGCCAGCAGCGTAGTGGACAGCCCGGGATACTCTGGAAACACCATATATTTT
J gene: TRBJ2-3; clone size: .; D gene: TRBD2; CDR3 length: 19; V gene: TRBV27; CDR3 protein: CAMLRQGPGLAGSTDTQYF; CDR3 DNA: TGTGCCATGCTACGACAGGGCCCGGGACTAGCGGGAAGCACAGATACGCAGTATTTT
J gene: TRBJ1-2; clone size: .; D gene: TRBD1; CDR3 length: 13; V gene: TRBV28; CDR3 protein: CASHPTGNYGYTF; CDR3 DNA: TGTGCCAGTCATCCGACAGGGAACTATGGCTACACCTTC
J gene: TRBJ2-5; clone size: .; D gene: .; CDR3 length: 13; V gene: TRBV7-8; CDR3 protein: CASSLSGAETQYF; CDR3 DNA: TGTGCCAGCAGCTTGTCAGGGGCAGAGACCCAGTACTTC
J gene: TRBJ2-3; clone size: .; D gene: TRBD1; CDR3 length: 15; V gene: TRBV7-3; CDR3 protein: CASSSTTGLLDTQYF; CDR3 DNA: TGTGCCAGCAGCTCGACGACAGGGCTCCTAGATACGCAGTATTTT
J gene: TRBJ1-3; clone size: .; D gene: .; CDR3 length: 14; V gene: TRBV5-4; CDR3 protein: CASSWRGSGNTIYF; CDR3 DNA: TGTGCCAGCAGCTGGAGGGGCTCTGGAAACACCATATATTTT
J gene: TRBJ2-7; clone size: .; D gene: TRBD1; CDR3 length: 13; V gene: TRBV7-3; CDR3 protein: CASSSNRGYEQYF; CDR3 DNA: TGTGCCAGCAGCTCCAACAGGGGCTACGAGCAGTACTTC
J gene: TRBJ1-5; clone size: .; D gene: .; CDR3 length: 14; V gene: TRBV24-1; CDR3 protein: CATSRTRGGQPQHF; CDR3 DNA: TGTGCCACCAGTAGGACCCGGGGAGGCCAGCCCCAGCATTTT
J gene: TRBJ1-1; clone size: .; D gene: .; CDR3 length: 11; V gene: TRBV11-2; CDR3 protein: CASSLGQEAFF; CDR3 DNA: TGTGCCAGCAGCTTAGGCCAGGAAGCTTTCTTT
J gene: TRBJ1-2; clone size: .; D gene: .; CDR3 length: 14; V gene: TRBV27; CDR3 protein: CASSFSGPGYGYTF; CDR3 DNA: TGTGCCAGCAGTTTCTCCGGTCCCGGCTATGGCTACACCTTC
J gene: TRBJ1-5; clone size: few; D gene: .; CDR3 length: 12; V gene: TRBV7-9; CDR3 protein: CASSLVNQPQHF; CDR3 DNA: TGTGCCAGCAGTTTAGTAAATCAGCCCCAGCATTTT
J gene: TRBJ1-2; clone size: .; D gene: TRBD1; CDR3 length: 14; V gene: TRBV2; CDR3 protein: CASSDRNDRGGYTF; CDR3 DNA: TGTGCCAGCAGTGATCGAAATGACAGGGGCGGCTACACCTTC
J gene: TRBJ2-7; clone size: once; D gene: .; CDR3 length: 13; V gene: TRBV24-1; CDR3 protein: CATSDARLSEQYF; CDR3 DNA: TGTGCCACCAGTGATGCCCGACTGAGCGAGCAGTACTTC
J gene: TRBJ1-2; clone size: .; D gene: .; CDR3 length: 13; V gene: TRBV28; CDR3 protein: CASSFPANYGYTF; CDR3 DNA: TGTGCCAGCAGTTTTCCCGCTAACTATGGCTACACCTTC
J gene: TRBJ2-7; clone size: once; D gene: TRBD2; CDR3 length: 14; V gene: TRBV3-1/TRBV3-2; CDR3 protein: CASSQEGTRHEQYF; CDR3 DNA: TGTGCCAGCAGCCAAGAAGGGACTAGACACGAGCAGTACTTC
J gene: TRBJ1-2; clone size: few; D gene: .; CDR3 length: 12; V gene: TRBV27; CDR3 protein: CASSSGSGGYTF; CDR3 DNA: TGTGCCAGCAGTTCGGGGTCTGGGGGCTACACCTTC
J gene: TRBJ1-5; clone size: .; D gene: TRBD1; CDR3 length: 14; V gene: TRBV7-8; CDR3 protein: CASSPGTGNQPQHF; CDR3 DNA: TGTGCCAGCAGCCCCGGGACAGGGAATCAGCCCCAGCATTTT
J gene: TRBJ1-1; clone size: .; D gene: .; CDR3 length: 13; V gene: TRBV5-1; CDR3 protein: CASSLKLDTEAFF; CDR3 DNA: TGCGCCAGCAGCTTAAAGCTGGACACTGAAGCTTTCTTT
J gene: TRBJ2-2; clone size: .; D gene: .; CDR3 length: 14; V gene: TRBV3-1/TRBV3-2; CDR3 protein: CASKRTGNTGELFF; CDR3 DNA: TGTGCCAGCAAACGCACCGGTAACACCGGGGAGCTGTTTTTT
J gene: TRBJ1-3; clone size: .; D gene: .; CDR3 length: 16; V gene: TRBV4-3; CDR3 protein: CASSQDLHQAGNTIYF; CDR3 DNA: TGCGCCAGCAGCCAAGATCTTCATCAGGCCGGAAACACCATATATTTT
J gene: TRBJ2-3; clone size: few; D gene: TRBD2; CDR3 length: 15; V gene: TRBV6-2/TRBV6-3; CDR3 protein: CASSSLAGVADTQYF; CDR3 DNA: TGTGCCAGCAGTTCACTAGCGGGAGTCGCAGATACGCAGTATTTT